This T cell receptor (beta chain) was profiled in a study of cytotoxic CD8 clonotypes in ibrutinib-treated CLL. Study-level information: Included were roughly ten relapsed/refractory and about 15 treatment-naive patients, of whom 17 to 18 were IGHV unmutated. A median about 11 months of treatment, range 6 to 36, preceded the collection of response samples. Study-wide results and caveats: There were few public clonotypes, and on treatment they contracted or stayed stable. Exceeding age-matched healthy donors, baseline clonality also tracked the counts of circulating CD8+ T cells.

Germline V gene sequence: CDR1 SGHTA, CDR2 FQGNSA. The CDR3 loop spans 13 amino acids. The V gene lost 1 base and the J gene lost 8 bases, with 11 bases spanning the gap. This clone occurred once. The antigen remains undetermined. The assay was immunoSEQ multiplex PCR, and TCRdb's table has in-frame clones only and misses some. The sample includes some 29,000 clones, 62% of them seen just once. The rearrangement joins TRBV7-2 to TRBJ1-2, with TRBD1 as a possible D gene (5 bases). The sequence was obtained from a human donor with chronic lymphocytic leukemia. The input for sequencing was PBMCs, taken before ibrutinib treatment. In nucleotides, the CDR3 is TGTGCCAGCAGCTTAGGTCAGGGAGGAGGCTACACCTTC. Protein product: CASSLGQGGGYTF.